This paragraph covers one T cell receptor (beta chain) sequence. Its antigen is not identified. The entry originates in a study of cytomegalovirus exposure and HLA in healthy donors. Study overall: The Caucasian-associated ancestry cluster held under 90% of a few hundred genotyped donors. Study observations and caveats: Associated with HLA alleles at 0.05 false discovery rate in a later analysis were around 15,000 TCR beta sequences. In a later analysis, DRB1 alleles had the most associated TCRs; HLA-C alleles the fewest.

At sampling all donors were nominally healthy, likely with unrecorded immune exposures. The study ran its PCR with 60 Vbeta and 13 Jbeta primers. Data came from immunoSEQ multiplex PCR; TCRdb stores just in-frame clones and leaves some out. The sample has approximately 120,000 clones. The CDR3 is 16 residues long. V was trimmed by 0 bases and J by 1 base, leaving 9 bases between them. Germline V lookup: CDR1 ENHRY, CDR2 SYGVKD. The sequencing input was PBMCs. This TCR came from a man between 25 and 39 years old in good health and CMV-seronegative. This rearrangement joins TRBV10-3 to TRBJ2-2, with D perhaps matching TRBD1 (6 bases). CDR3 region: CAISESLTGNTGELFF. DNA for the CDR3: TGTGCCATCAGTGAGTCGTTGACAGGGAACACCGGGGAGCTGTTTTTT.